The 24 T cell receptor beta chains below were found in one sample sequenced in a study of blood T cell repertoires in COVID-19. TCRdb keeps only in-frame clones here, not all; method: immunoSEQ multiplex PCR. The data show roughly 70,000 clones, with 80% seen just once and 18% held by the top ten. The sample consisted of peripheral blood. The source is a man aged 70 or older who had recovered from COVID-19.

The chain is built from TRBV4-3 and TRBJ1-2, with D perhaps TRBD1 (5 bases). V was cut by 0 bases and J by 4 bases, with 12 bases left in between. Germline CDR1 is LGHNA and CDR2 is YSLEER. This CDR3 is 15 amino acids long. The chain's CDR3 is CASSQEVGAAYGYTF. In DNA form, the CDR3 reads TGCGCCAGCAGCCAAGAAGTAGGGGCTGCCTATGGCTACACCTTC.

This sequence joins TRBV28 and TRBJ1-5, with TRBD1 as a possible D gene (5 bases). Germline V gives CDR1 MDHEN, CDR2 SYDVKM. The CDR3 is 15 residues long. The ends were cut back, 5 bases at V and 3 bases at J, with 14 bases in the middle. The CDR3 protein is CASSLYDSDNQPQHF. The CDR3 DNA reads TGTGCCAGCAGTCTCTACGACAGCGACAATCAGCCCCAGCATTTT.

The chain links TRBV6-2 or TRBV6-3 to TRBJ1-2; D possibly corresponds to TRBD1 (5 bases). CDR1 and CDR2 from the germline V gene are MNHEY and SVGEGT. The CDR3 runs to 14 residues. V was clipped by 6 bases and J by 2 bases, with 13 bases between them. The CDR3 region is CASSPWGLNYGYTF. The CDR3 DNA reads as TGTGCCAGCAGCCCTTGGGGCTTAAACTATGGCTACACCTTC.

The chain is built from TRBV19 and TRBJ2-5; 8 bases line up with TRBD2. With V trimmed by 5 bases and J by 7 bases, 9 bases remained unmatched. From germline, CDR1 is LNHDA and CDR2 SQIVND (reference sequence). This CDR3 spans 14 amino acids. CDR3 in DNA: TGTGCCAGTAGTCCTTTATGGCTAGCGGGGACCCAGTACTTC. Protein: CASSPLWLAGTQYF.

J is TRBJ2-7 and V is TRBV5-1; 7 bases map to TRBD1. Germline V gene sequence: CDR1 SGHRS, CDR2 YFSETQ. V was clipped by 7 bases and J by 1 base; unmatched bases: 11. This CDR3 is 15 amino acids long. The CDR3 nucleotides read TGCGCCAGCTCCCGGACGGGGACAGCATCCTACGAGCAGTACTTC. It encodes CASSRTGTASYEQYF.

The gene calls are TRBV24-1 and TRBJ1-5, with 7 bases matching TRBD1. The CDR3 loop spans 16 amino acids. J was trimmed by 0 bases and V by 2 bases; bases with no gene match: 3. CDR1 and CDR2 from the germline V gene are KGHDR and SFDVKD. The CDR3 is CATSDSGGNSNQPQHF. The CDR3 DNA is TGTGCCACCAGTGATTCAGGGGGAAATAGCAATCAGCCCCAGCATTTT.

The chain couples TRBV11-2 to TRBJ2-3, with 8 bases lining up with TRBD1. From germline, CDR1 is SGHAT and CDR2 FQNNGV. The CDR3 is made up of 17 amino acids. V trimming: 1 base; J trimming: 5 bases; junction bases outside the gene matches: 11. The CDR3 is CASSLVRWTGIKDTQYF. DNA for the CDR3: TGTGCCAGCAGCTTAGTCAGGTGGACAGGGATAAAAGATACGCAGTATTTT. Looking up the rest from reference TRBV11-2 and TRBJ2-3 gives the full variable domain: EAGVAQSPRYKIIEKRQSVAFWCNPISGHATLYWYQQILGQGPKLLIQFQNNGVVDDSQLPKDRFSAERLKGVDSTLKIQPAKLEDSAVYLCASSLVRWTGIKDTQYFGPGTRLTVL.

This chain links TRBV19 with TRBJ2-2, with 8 bases aligning to TRBD2. The CDR3 contains 13 residues. Trimming at V came to 5 bases and at J to 9 bases, leaving 5 bases not matched to a gene. Germline-derived CDR1 and CDR2 are LNHDA and SQIVND (reference sequence). In nucleotides, the CDR3 is TGTGCCAGTAGTCCCCGGGGGGGGCGGGAGCTGTTTTTT. Its translation is CASSPRGGRELFF.

The chain is built from TRBV4-3 and TRBJ1-2; D remains unclear. From germline, CDR1 is LGHNA and CDR2 YSLEER. This CDR3 spans 13 amino acids. Trimming stripped 0 bases from V and 2 bases from J, with 4 bases between. CDR3 region: CASSQERNYGYTF. As DNA, the CDR3 is TGCGCCAGCAGCCAAGAACGGAACTATGGCTACACCTTC.

The chain employs TRBV6-1 and TRBJ2-1; D unclear. The CDR3 consists of 14 residues. From germline, CDR1 is MNHNS and CDR2 SASEGT. Trimming left V 2 bases short and J 9 bases short, with 14 bases between. For the CDR3, the DNA is TGTGCCAGCAGTGAAAGCCTACAGTTTAGTGAGCAGTTCTTC. Encoded protein: CASSESLQFSEQFF.

The rearrangement joins TRBV12-3 or TRBV12-4 to TRBJ2-3; D remains ambiguous. The CDR3 runs 13 residues. V gave up 5 bases and J gave up 9 bases, with 15 bases separating them. The CDR3 DNA reads TGTGCCAGCAGTCCCGTGGCAAAGTGGACGCAGTATTTT. It yields the protein CASSPVAKWTQYF.

This clone was detected once. V and J are TRBV7-3 and TRBJ1-1; no definite D call. V lost 0 bases, J lost 10 bases, and 15 bases lay in between. This CDR3 comprises 14 residues. Germline loops: CDR1 SGHTA, CDR2 FQGTGA. This chain's CDR3 is CASSLTMGAGRAFF. The CDR3 DNA sequence: TGTGCCAGCAGCTTAACCATGGGAGCAGGTAGAGCTTTCTTT.

The gene calls are TRBV6-5 and TRBJ2-5; D is perhaps TRBD2 (6 bases). Germline CDR1 and CDR2: MNHEY and SVGAGI. Trimming took off 2 bases at V and 3 bases at J, with 10 bases between the two ends. This CDR3 comprises 14 residues. For the CDR3, the DNA is TGTGCCAGCAGTTACAACACGGGGGAAGAGACCCAGTACTTC. Its protein is CASSYNTGEETQYF.

The chain combines TRBV19 with TRBJ1-2; TRBD1 agrees at 8 bases. The CDR3 length is 14 residues. In germline, CDR1 is LNHDA, CDR2 SQIVND (reference sequence). J lost 1 base, V lost 8 bases, and 6 bases had no gene match. In nucleotides, the CDR3 is TGTGCCAGTCACTCGACAGGGGTTAACTATGGCTACACCTTC. Encoded protein: CASHSTGVNYGYTF.

The V call is TRBV11-3, the J call TRBJ2-7; 7 nucleotides agree with TRBD2. The CDR3 covers 13 residues. The germline CDR1 and CDR2 sequences are SGHNT and YENEEA. With V trimmed by 5 bases and J by 5 bases, 6 bases remained unmatched. CDR3 nucleotide sequence: TGTGCCAGCAGCCGAGTGGCGGGGGACGAGCAGTACTTC. This encodes CASSRVAGDEQYF.

The CDR3 spells CSGTQQETQYF. For the CDR3, the DNA is TGCAGCGGGACTCAACAAGAGACCCAGTACTTC. J is TRBJ2-5 and V is TRBV29-1, with D tentatively TRBD2 (5 bases). Germline V gene sequence: CDR1 SQVTM, CDR2 ANQGSEA. Trimming cost V 7 bases and J 2 bases, with 8 bases left between them. The CDR3 has 11 amino acids.

This chain links TRBV7-6 with TRBJ2-7; TRBD1 agrees at 11 bases. The length of the CDR3 is 15 residues. J was trimmed by 3 bases and V by 5 bases; bases with no gene match: 6. Germline V gene sequence: CDR1 SGHVS, CDR2 FNYEAQ. The CDR3 spells CASSPGQGVHYEQYF. CDR3 nucleotide sequence: TGTGCCAGCAGCCCGGGACAGGGGGTTCACTACGAGCAGTACTTC.

The V gene is TRBV6-5, the J gene TRBJ2-3; 7 positions match TRBD1. Germline CDR1 and CDR2: MNHEY and SVGAGI. This CDR3 is 12 amino acids long. J lost 6 bases, V lost 6 bases, and 3 bases had no gene match. This chain's CDR3 is CASRTRGDTQYF. In DNA, the CDR3 is TGTGCCAGCAGGACCAGGGGGGATACGCAGTATTTT.

The rearrangement links TRBV4-3 to TRBJ1-1, with D unresolved. The CDR3 spans 16 residues. V lost 0 bases and J lost 0, with 11 bases in between. Per germline, CDR1 LGHNA and CDR2 YSLEER. The DNA for the CDR3 is TGCGCCAGCAGCCAAGATCCTTACGGGGTGAACACTGAAGCTTTCTTT. Its translation: CASSQDPYGVNTEAFF.

This chain uses TRBV7-8 with TRBJ2-5; D might be TRBD2 (5 bases). The germline V gene encodes CDR1 SGHVS and CDR2 FQNEAQ. Trimming removed 1 base from V and 5 bases from J, with 11 bases in between. CDR3 size: 14 residues. CDR3 nucleotides: TGTGCCAGCAGCTTAGTTTGGGAGCGGGAGACCCAGTACTTC. Translating gives CASSLVWERETQYF.

This rearrangement joins TRBV28 to TRBJ2-2, with 9 bases matching TRBD1. J was trimmed by 4 bases and V by 6 bases; bases with no gene match: 3. Germline V gene lookup returns CDR1 MDHEN and CDR2 SYDVKM. The CDR3 loop spans 14 amino acids. CDR3 amino acids: CASRDRGSTGELFF. The DNA for the CDR3 is TGTGCCAGCAGGGACAGGGGAAGCACCGGGGAGCTGTTTTTT.

This sequence joins TRBV29-1 and TRBJ2-5; 7 bases are shared with TRBD2. V lost 3 bases, J lost 2 bases, and 0 bases stayed unmatched. Germline V gene data show CDR1 as SQVTM and CDR2 as ANQGSEA. This CDR3 spans 12 amino acids. CDR3 residues: CSVDGGQETQYF. CDR3 DNA sequence: TGCAGCGTTGACGGGGGGCAAGAGACCCAGTACTTC.

Concerning this clone itself: At the DNA level, this CDR3 is encoded by other sequences in the same sample as well. The CDR3: CASSQDRGNQPQHF. The CDR3 coding sequence is TGCGCCAGCAGCCAAGACCGAGGCAATCAGCCCCAGCATTTT. The chain has TRBV4-3 and TRBJ1-5, with D hard to call. Germline CDR1 reads LGHNA; CDR2 reads YSLEER. Trimming stripped 0 bases from V and 2 bases from J, with 5 bases between. The CDR3 runs 14 residues.

This chain joins TRBV5-1 and TRBJ2-5; a weak D match, TRBD2 (5 bases). There are 14 residues in the CDR3. With 1 base removed from V and 4 bases from J, the gap between germline ends came to 11 bases. From germline, CDR1 is SGHRS and CDR2 YFSETQ. The CDR3 nucleotides are TGCGCCAGCAGCTTGAGTTCCAGCGGAGAGACCCAGTACTTC. Its protein is CASSLSSSGETQYF.